This TCR beta chain was captured by sequencing in a study of T cells in localized non-small cell lung cancer. The ends were cut back, 7 bases at V and 2 bases at J, with 14 bases in the middle. This CDR3 has 14 residues. CDR1 is SNHLY and CDR2 is FYNNEI in the germline V gene. Produced via immunoSEQ multiplex PCR; TCRdb's table is partial and in-frame only. The sample has some 49,000 clones; about 76% are singletons. This sequence was found in a man aged 40 to 75 with stage III lung adenocarcinoma. Specimen: peripheral blood mononuclear cells, collected before any cancer treatment. The V gene is TRBV2, the J gene TRBJ1-1, with D perhaps TRBD1 (5 bases). The CDR3 nucleotides are TGTGCCAGCACGAGCGGGGGATTCAACACTGAAGCTTTCTTT. Protein product: CASTSGGFNTEAFF.